The clone carrying this T cell receptor (beta chain) was recorded at least ten times. Its antigen remains unknown. The CDR3 end lies 3 residues beyond the end of the read and is filled in from the germline J gene. The sample belongs to a study of T cell clonality in common variable immunodeficiency. CVID meant reduced serum IgG, IgA and/or IgM plus specific antibody deficiency. V was trimmed by 3 bases and J by 5 bases, leaving 13 bases between them. This CDR3 is built from 14 residues. Germline V gives CDR1 MDHEN, CDR2 SYDVKM. Study findings and constraints: In common variable immunodeficiency, TCR beta chains reportedly carried fewer deletions and N-nucleotide insertions.

The table came from immunoSEQ multiplex PCR; TCRdb's copy has only in-frame clones and leaves some out. The sample holds about 35,000 clones, and no clone turns up only once. Sequenced material: peripheral blood mononuclear cells. The TCR was taken from a human donor with common variable immunodeficiency. J is TRBJ1-1 and V is TRBV28, with D maybe TRBD1 (5 bases). The part of the CDR3 DNA that was read is TGTGCCAGCAGTTTTATCGGGGGAGATACTGAA. Translated: CASSFIGGDTE. The whole CDR3 protein reads CASSFIGGDTEAFF.